Below, 27 T cell receptor beta chains from the same sample are listed, as sequenced in a study of cytomegalovirus exposure and HLA in healthy donors. Use of 60 Vbeta and 13 Jbeta primers characterized the PCR. TCRdb's table, derived via immunoSEQ multiplex PCR, lists solely in-frame clones and lacks some. Of roughly 110,000 clones in the sample, approximately 76% were seen once. The sequenced sample consisted of PBMCs. The source is a man aged 18 to 29 in good health and CMV-seronegative.

The sample holds a few counts of this clone. The chain employs TRBV6-4 and TRBJ2-2; D is undetermined. The CDR3 contains 13 residues. Germline CDR1 is MRHNA and CDR2 is SNTAGT. Trimming stripped 4 bases from V and 4 bases from J, with 7 bases between. The CDR3 coding sequence is TGTGCCAGCAGTGTAACAGCCACCGGGGAGCTGTTTTTT. It codes for CASSVTATGELFF.

This clone was seen a handful of times. This chain connects TRBV10-1 to TRBJ1-1; D gene ambiguous. Trimming stripped 0 bases from V and 1 base from J, with 6 bases between. CDR3 size: 14 residues. Germline assignment: CDR1 WNHNN and CDR2 SYGVQD (reference sequence). CDR3 loop: CASSESSGNTEAFF. In DNA form, the CDR3 reads TGCGCCAGCAGTGAGTCGAGTGGGAACACTGAAGCTTTCTTT.

V and J are TRBV19 and TRBJ2-7, with TRBD2 identical over 8 bases. Germline V lookup: CDR1 LNHDA, CDR2 SQIVND (reference sequence). The trim removed 3 bases at V and 0 bases at J, leaving 1 base unmatched. This CDR3 is built from 14 residues. The CDR3 bases are TGTGCCAGTAGTATGCGGGGGGACTCCTACGAGCAGTACTTC. Protein product: CASSMRGDSYEQYF.

A single count supports this clone. The V and J genes are TRBV29-1 and TRBJ2-7; 11 nucleotides line up with TRBD2. V trimming: 1 base; J trimming: 5 bases; junction bases outside the gene matches: 4. There are 14 residues in the CDR3. The germline CDR1 and CDR2 sequences are SQVTM and ANQGSEA. CDR3 in amino acids: CSVEASGGQNEQYF. CDR3 DNA sequence: TGCAGCGTTGAAGCTAGCGGGGGGCAAAACGAGCAGTACTTC.

The V and J genes are TRBV7-9 and TRBJ2-3; TRBD1 matches 7 bases. The CDR3 contains 16 residues. CDR1 SEHNR and CDR2 FQNEAQ come from the germline V gene (reference sequence). The V gene end was trimmed by 1 base and the J gene end by 3 bases; junction bases not matched to a gene: 7. CDR3 protein: CASSLEGSRGTDTQYF. For the CDR3, the DNA is TGTGCCAGCAGCTTAGAGGGGAGCAGGGGGACAGATACGCAGTATTTT.

This clone showed up just a few times. V usage is TRBV6-1 and J usage is TRBJ1-4; 8 bases align to TRBD1. The junction had 3 bases not matched to a gene; V was cut back by 1 base and J by 8 bases. This CDR3 has 14 residues. Germline-derived CDR1 and CDR2 are MNHNS and SASEGT. The CDR3 sequence: CASSEGQGSEKLFF. CDR3 nucleotide sequence: TGTGCCAGCAGTGAAGGACAGGGGTCGGAAAAACTGTTTTTT.

This clone turned up a few times. This chain joins TRBV4-1 and TRBJ1-2; D gene uncertain. This CDR3 comprises 16 residues. Trimming took off 1 base at V and 6 bases at J, with 18 bases between the two ends. From germline, CDR1 is MGHRA and CDR2 YSYEKL. CDR3 sequence (DNA): TGCGCCAGCAGCCAAGTTGAGACATCGCTAGCGGATGGCTACACCTTC. This translates into CASSQVETSLADGYTF.

A few counts support this clone. The V call is TRBV6-1, the J call TRBJ1-2; no firm D call. V lost 6 bases and J 4 bases, leaving 18 bases between the germline ends. This CDR3 is 15 amino acids long. CDR1 and CDR2 from the germline V gene are MNHNS and SASEGT. CDR3 region: CASSAYQDAGYGYTF. CDR3 bases: TGTGCCAGCAGCGCATATCAAGACGCAGGCTATGGCTACACCTTC.

The chain carries TRBV18 and TRBJ2-5, with 11 bases identical to TRBD2. Germline loops: CDR1 KGHSH, CDR2 LQKENI. V shed 1 base, J shed 0 bases, and the junction held 10 bases outside the gene matches. The CDR3 is made up of 19 amino acids. The CDR3 DNA is TGTGCCAGCTCACCACTCGCGCTAGCGGGGGGACAAAACCAAGAGACCCAGTACTTC. Translating it yields CASSPLALAGGQNQETQYF.

In its sample, this clone was seen once. The genes are TRBV2 and TRBJ1-1; possible D gene TRBD1, 6 bases. The length of the CDR3 is 13 residues. V lost 8 bases and J lost 11, with 21 bases in between. The germline V gene has CDR1 SNHLY and CDR2 FYNNEI. As DNA, the CDR3 is TGTGCCAGCCTGTCTCAGACAGGCGTTCGGGCTTTCTTT. This encodes CASLSQTGVRAFF. The full variable domain, completed using reference TRBV2 and TRBJ1-1, is EPEVTQTPSHQVTQMGQEVILRCVPISNHLYFYWYRQILGQKVEFLVSFYNNEISEKSEIFDDQFSVERPDGSNFTLKIRSTKLEDSAMYFCASLSQTGVRAFFGQGTRLTVV.

In its sample, this clone was seen once. The chain couples TRBV2 to TRBJ2-1; 14 bases map to TRBD2. Germline loops: CDR1 SNHLY, CDR2 FYNNEI. The CDR3 is 18 amino acids. V trimming: 7 bases; J trimming: 7 bases; junction bases outside the gene matches: 15. CDR3 nucleotides: TGTGCCAGCAAGCGACTGACTAGCGGGGGGGCCTTGGGGAATGAGCAGTTCTTC. Protein sequence: CASKRLTSGGALGNEQFF.

V is TRBV2 and J is TRBJ2-7; 7 bases map to TRBD1. J gave up 0 bases and V 6 bases, and 5 bases lay outside the gene matches. The CDR3 loop spans 14 amino acids. The germline V gene has CDR1 SNHLY and CDR2 FYNNEI. Written as DNA, the CDR3 is TGTGCCAGCAGGGGGGACAGACTCTCCTACGAGCAGTACTTC. Amino acid sequence: CASRGDRLSYEQYF.

The rearrangement links TRBV2 to TRBJ2-2, with TRBD1 matching 10 bases. After removal of 4 bases from V and 4 bases from J, the junction contained 3 bases not matched to a gene. This CDR3 has 15 residues. Per germline, CDR1 SNHLY and CDR2 FYNNEI. DNA for the CDR3: TGTGCCAGCAGTGGACAGGGGGCGCCCACCGGGGAGCTGTTTTTT. Translating gives CASSGQGAPTGELFF.

The CDR3 is CASSMRAAAGNQPQHF. The CDR3 coding sequence is TGTGCCAGCAGTATGAGGGCGGCTGCGGGAAATCAGCCCCAGCATTTT. The V gene is TRBV27, the J gene TRBJ1-5; D is unresolved. The V and J ends lost 5 bases and 4 bases respectively, with 18 bases between them. CDR1 is MNHEY, CDR2 SMNVEV, per germline (reference sequence). The length of the CDR3 is 16 residues.

The J gene is TRBJ2-3, the V gene TRBV7-8; TRBD1 matches at 7 bases. J lost 0 bases, V lost 5 bases, and 5 bases had no gene match. The germline gives CDR1 SGHVS, CDR2 FQNEAQ. CDR3 size: 15 residues. CDR3 region: CASSPEGASTDTQYF. The CDR3 DNA reads TGTGCCAGCAGCCCCGAGGGGGCAAGCACAGATACGCAGTATTTT.

V usage is TRBV6-5 and J usage is TRBJ1-1; D perhaps matches TRBD1 (5 bases). Germline loops: CDR1 MNHEY, CDR2 SVGAGI. V lost 6 bases and J 10 bases, leaving 18 bases between the germline ends. The CDR3 is made up of 13 amino acids. Here the CDR3 reads CASSLGQGSIAFF. DNA of the CDR3: TGTGCCAGCAGCCTAGGGCAGGGATCGATAGCTTTCTTT.

The V and J genes are TRBV19 and TRBJ1-1; TRBD1 is a possible D gene (5 bases). This CDR3 comprises 13 residues. The V gene lost 6 bases and the J gene lost 1 base, with 9 bases spanning the gap. Germline CDR1 is LNHDA and CDR2 is SQIVND (reference sequence). CDR3 protein: CASSQGWNTEAFF. The CDR3 coding sequence is TGTGCCAGTAGCCAGGGTTGGAACACTGAAGCTTTCTTT.

About this clone: Other nucleotide sequences in the sample specify the same CDR3. J is TRBJ2-3 and V is TRBV5-1, with 11 bases matching TRBD2. Germline-derived CDR1 and CDR2 are SGHRS and YFSETQ. The CDR3 covers 18 residues. The junction had 9 bases not matched to a gene; V was cut back by 0 bases and J by 3 bases. Here the CDR3 reads CASSLGGASGGRTDTQYF. The CDR3 DNA is TGCGCCAGCAGCTTGGGGGGCGCTAGCGGGGGGCGGACAGATACGCAGTATTTT.

The V gene is TRBV5-1, the J gene TRBJ2-1; the match to TRBD1 covers 10 bases. Germline V gives CDR1 SGHRS, CDR2 YFSETQ. The CDR3 runs 16 residues. The V and J ends lost 7 bases and 10 bases, in that order; junction bases with no gene match: 17. CDR3: CASFTPGQGNGGEQFF. DNA of the CDR3: TGCGCCAGCTTCACCCCGGGACAGGGGAACGGTGGGGAGCAGTTCTTC.

This clone was counted a few times. The CDR3 loop reads CASSPRASLNTEAFF. The CDR3 nucleotides are TGTGCCAGCTCCCCCAGGGCCTCCTTGAACACTGAAGCTTTCTTT. This chain uses TRBV6-5 with TRBJ1-1, with a possible D match to TRBD1 (5 bases). V was cut by 8 bases and J by 0 bases, with 16 bases left in between. Germline CDR1 MNHEY, CDR2 SVGAGI. This CDR3 spans 15 amino acids.

Turning to this clone: At one end the junction does not follow the germline gene, possibly because of a read error. The chain recombines TRBV28 with TRBJ1-2; maybe TRBD1 (5 bases). There are 12 residues in the CDR3. Per germline, CDR1 MDHEN and CDR2 SYDVKM. This chain's CDR3 is CASSSYRHGYPF. In nucleotides, the CDR3 is TGTGCCAGCAGTTCTTACAGGCACGGCTACCCCTTC.

The CDR3 region has the DNA TGTGCCAGCTCATCAGACTTACATGAAAAACTGTTTTTT. It encodes CASSSDLHEKLFF. J is TRBJ1-4 and V is TRBV18; D call uncertain. The CDR3 runs 13 residues. Per the germline V gene, CDR1 is KGHSH and CDR2 is LQKENI. The ends were cut back, 5 bases at V and 6 bases at J, with 10 bases in the middle.

This clone has a handful of counts. CDR3 coding DNA: TGCAGCGTTGTTGGCAGATCCTACGAGCAGTACTTC. It is translated as CSVVGRSYEQYF. This chain uses TRBV29-1 with TRBJ2-7; D gene unclear. Trimming cost V 4 bases and J 1 base, with 8 bases left between them. The CDR3 spans 12 residues. Germline V gene sequence: CDR1 SQVTM, CDR2 ANQGSEA.

The chain is built from TRBV7-2 and TRBJ1-1; 8 nucleotides align to TRBD1. The V gene end was trimmed by 4 bases and the J gene end by 11 bases; junction bases not matched to a gene: 12. The CDR3 runs 14 residues. Germline loops: CDR1 SGHTA, CDR2 FQGNSA. The DNA for the CDR3 is TGTGCCAGCAGCTACAGGGGGAGACAGGGCGACGCTTTCTTT. Encoded protein: CASSYRGRQGDAFF.

The chain recombines TRBV7-2 with TRBJ2-1, with 10 positions matching TRBD1. The trim removed 5 bases at V and 9 bases at J, leaving 7 bases unmatched. The CDR3 totals 14 residues. Germline V CDR1 and CDR2: SGHTA, FQGNSA. The CDR3 spells CASSPRDRGIEQFF. DNA for the CDR3: TGTGCCAGCAGCCCCCGGGACAGGGGAATTGAGCAGTTCTTC. The complete variable domain, with remaining parts taken from reference TRBV7-2 and TRBJ2-1, reads GAGVSQSPSNKVTEKGKDVELRCDPISGHTALYWYRQSLGQGLEFLIYFQGNSAPDKSGLPSDRFSAERTGGSVSTLTIQRTQQEDSAVYLCASSPRDRGIEQFFGPGTRLTVL.

V gene TRBV19 combines with J gene TRBJ1-6; 8 nucleotides agree with TRBD1. J was trimmed by 8 bases and V by 3 bases; bases with no gene match: 6. In germline, CDR1 is LNHDA, CDR2 SQIVND (reference sequence). There are 15 residues in the CDR3. CDR3 nucleotides: TGTGCCAGTAGTATTGGGGGACAGGTTGATTCACCCCTCCACTTT. The encoded protein is CASSIGGQVDSPLHF.

Comment on this clone: A junction boundary mismatches the germline segment, possibly from a read error. The chain carries TRBV7-9 and TRBJ2-7; D may be TRBD1 (5 bases). This CDR3 has 14 amino acids. Germline assignment: CDR1 SEHNR and CDR2 FQNEAQ (reference sequence). The CDR3 sequence is CSSSLRGSSYEQYF. DNA for the CDR3: TGTTCCAGCAGCTTAAGGGGTAGCTCCTACGAGCAGTACTTC.